The T cell receptor beta chain described here comes from a study of blood T cell repertoires in COVID-19. Turning to the study itself: Acute and convalescent COVID-19 specimens originated in the United States, Italy and Spain. Nucleic acid was either cDNA or gDNA, and it came from T cells, B-cell-depleted T cells, or PBMCs.

This CDR3 has 13 amino acids. Germline V gene lookup returns CDR1 SNHLY and CDR2 FYNNEI. V was clipped by 9 bases and J by 9 bases; unmatched bases: 7. The assay was immunoSEQ multiplex PCR, and TCRdb's table has in-frame clones only and misses some. Altogether over 450,000 clones are present, approximately 89% being singletons, with the ten largest covering roughly 0.92%. Those enrolled in Seattle joined during active infection and were followed longitudinally afterward. The clonotype comes from a man between 18 and 35 years old with COVID-19, enrolled during active disease. The source material was peripheral blood. The chain is built from TRBV2 and TRBJ2-1; the match to TRBD2 covers 11 bases. Written as DNA, the CDR3 is TGTGCCAGGGAACTAGCGGGAGAACGTGAGCAGTTCTTC. This sequence encodes CARELAGEREQFF.